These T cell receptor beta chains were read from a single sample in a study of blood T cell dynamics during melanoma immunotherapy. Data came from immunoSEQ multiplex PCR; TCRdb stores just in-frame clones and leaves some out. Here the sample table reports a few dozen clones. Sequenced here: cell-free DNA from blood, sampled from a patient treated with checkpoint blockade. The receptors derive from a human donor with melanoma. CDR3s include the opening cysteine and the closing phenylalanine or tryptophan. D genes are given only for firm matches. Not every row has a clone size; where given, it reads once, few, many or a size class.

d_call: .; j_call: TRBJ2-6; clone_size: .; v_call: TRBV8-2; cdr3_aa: CGTLGQSRANVLTF; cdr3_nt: TGTGGCACCTTAGGCCAAAGTCGGGCCAACGTCCTGACTTTC
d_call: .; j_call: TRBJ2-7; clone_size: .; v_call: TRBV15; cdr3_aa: CATSRVDSSREQYF; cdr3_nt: TGTGCCACCAGCAGAGTGGACTCCTCTCGTGAGCAGTACTTC
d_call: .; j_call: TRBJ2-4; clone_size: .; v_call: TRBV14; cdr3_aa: CASSQSLAKNIQYF; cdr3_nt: TGTGCCAGCAGCCAGTCCCTAGCCAAAAACATTCAGTACTTC
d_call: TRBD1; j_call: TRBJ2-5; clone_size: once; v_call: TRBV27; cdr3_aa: CASSLSGRQGAGTQYF; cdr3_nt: TGTGCCAGCAGTTTATCCGGGAGACAGGGGGCAGGGACCCAGTACTTC
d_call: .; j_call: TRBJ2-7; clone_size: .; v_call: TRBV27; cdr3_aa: CASSLTGEYEQYF; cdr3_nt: TGTGCCAGCAGTTTAACGGGAGAGTACGAGCAGTACTTC
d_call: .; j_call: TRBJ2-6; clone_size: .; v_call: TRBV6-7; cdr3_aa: CASSPPWRLQSRANVLTF; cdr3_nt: TGTGCCAGCAGTCCCCCGTGGCGTTTACAAAGTCGGGCCAACGTCCTGACTTTC
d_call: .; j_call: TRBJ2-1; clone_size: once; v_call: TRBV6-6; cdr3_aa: CASSKNGGRDEQFF; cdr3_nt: TGTGCCAGCAGTAAGAACGGGGGGCGGGATGAGCAGTTCTTC
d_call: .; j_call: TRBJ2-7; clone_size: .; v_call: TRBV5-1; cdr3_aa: CASSLVVTGRVYEQYF; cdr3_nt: TGCGCCAGCAGCTTGGTTGTTACTGGGCGGGTCTACGAGCAGTACTTC
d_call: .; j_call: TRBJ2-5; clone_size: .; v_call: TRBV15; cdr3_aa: CATSSEGGETQYF; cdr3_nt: TGTGCCACCAGCAGCGAAGGAGGAGAGACCCAGTACTTC
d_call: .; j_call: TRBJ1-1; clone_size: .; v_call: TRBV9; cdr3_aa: CASSPGTAGTEAFF; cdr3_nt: TGTGCCAGCAGCCCCGGGACGGCCGGCACTGAAGCTTTCTTT
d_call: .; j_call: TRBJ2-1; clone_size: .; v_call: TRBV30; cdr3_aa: CAWNQGGNEQFF; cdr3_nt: TGTGCCTGGAATCAGGGGGGTAATGAGCAGTTCTTC
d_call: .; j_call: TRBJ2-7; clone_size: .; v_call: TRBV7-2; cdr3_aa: CASSFAGPYEQYF; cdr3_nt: TGTGCCAGCAGCTTCGCGGGGCCCTACGAGCAGTACTTC
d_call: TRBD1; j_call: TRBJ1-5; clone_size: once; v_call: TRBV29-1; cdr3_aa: CSVTQGTGVNGNQPQHF; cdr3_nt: TGCAGCGTTACCCAAGGGACAGGGGTGAATGGCAATCAGCCCCAGCATTTT
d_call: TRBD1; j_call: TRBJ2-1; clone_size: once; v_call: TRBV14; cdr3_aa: CASSPIGQGGYNEQFF; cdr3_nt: TGTGCCAGCAGCCCTATCGGACAGGGGGGCTACAATGAGCAGTTCTTC
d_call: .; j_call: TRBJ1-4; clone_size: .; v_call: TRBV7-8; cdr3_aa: CASSSPNPNEKLFF; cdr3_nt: TGTGCCAGCAGCTCCCCCAACCCCAATGAAAAACTGTTTTTT
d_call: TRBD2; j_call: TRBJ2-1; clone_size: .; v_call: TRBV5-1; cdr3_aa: CASSPLLAGGSNEQFF; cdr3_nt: TGCGCCAGCAGCCCCCTACTAGCGGGAGGGAGCAATGAGCAGTTCTTC
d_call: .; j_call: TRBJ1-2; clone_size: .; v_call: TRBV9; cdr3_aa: CASCRNSRKTYGYTF; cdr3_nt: TGTGCCAGCTGCCGTAACTCAAGAAAGACCTATGGCTACACCTTC
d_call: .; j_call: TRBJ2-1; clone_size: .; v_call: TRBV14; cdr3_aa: CASSQDTPRFYNEQFF; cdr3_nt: TGTGCCAGCAGCCAAGATACACCGCGATTCTACAATGAGCAGTTCTTC
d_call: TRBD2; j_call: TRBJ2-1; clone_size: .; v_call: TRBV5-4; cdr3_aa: CASSGLGTSGSNEQFF; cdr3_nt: TGTGCCAGCAGCGGACTAGGGACTAGCGGGAGCAATGAGCAGTTCTTC
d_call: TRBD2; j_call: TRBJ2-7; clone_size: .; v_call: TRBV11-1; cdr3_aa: CASSLSGSRTAYEQYF; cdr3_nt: TGTGCCAGCAGCTTAAGCGGGAGCCGAACGGCCTACGAGCAGTACTTC
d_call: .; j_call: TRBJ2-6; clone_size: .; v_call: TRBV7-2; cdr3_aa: CASSFRVSGRPSGANVLTF; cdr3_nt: TGTGCCAGCAGCTTCAGGGTTAGCGGCAGACCCTCTGGGGCCAACGTCCTGACTTTC
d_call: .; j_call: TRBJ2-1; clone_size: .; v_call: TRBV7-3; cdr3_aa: CASSLYSSRSYNEQFF; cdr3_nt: TGTGCCAGCAGCTTATATAGTTCCCGCTCCTACAATGAGCAGTTCTTC
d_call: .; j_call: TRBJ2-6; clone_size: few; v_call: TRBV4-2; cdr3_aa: CASSASSKVQSRANVLTF; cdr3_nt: TGTGCCAGCAGCGCATCGTCAAAGGTACAAAGTCGGGCCAACGTCCTGACTTTC